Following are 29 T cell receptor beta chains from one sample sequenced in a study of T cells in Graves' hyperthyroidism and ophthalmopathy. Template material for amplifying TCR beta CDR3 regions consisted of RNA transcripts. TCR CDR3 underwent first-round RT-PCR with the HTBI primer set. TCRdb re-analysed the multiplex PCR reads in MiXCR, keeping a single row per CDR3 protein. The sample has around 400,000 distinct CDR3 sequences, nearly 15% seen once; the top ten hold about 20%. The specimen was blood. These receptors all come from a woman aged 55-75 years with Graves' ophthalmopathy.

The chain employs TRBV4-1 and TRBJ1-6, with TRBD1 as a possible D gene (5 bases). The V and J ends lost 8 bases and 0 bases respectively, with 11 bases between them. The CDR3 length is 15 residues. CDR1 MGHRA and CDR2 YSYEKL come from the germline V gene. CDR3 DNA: TGCGCCAGCGGGGACGATAGCTCCTATAATTCACCCCTCCACTTT. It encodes CASGDDSSYNSPLHF.

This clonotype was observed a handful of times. The CDR3 spells CASGWTGMNTGELFF. Written as DNA, the CDR3 is TGTGCCAGCGGATGGACAGGGATGAACACCGGGGAGCTGTTTTTT. The rearrangement joins TRBV27 to TRBJ2-2; TRBD1 agrees at 8 bases. Germline V gene sequence: CDR1 MNHEY, CDR2 SMNVEV (reference sequence). V was clipped by 8 bases and J by 1 base; unmatched bases: 6. The CDR3 totals 15 residues.

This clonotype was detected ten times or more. CDR3 residues: CASTLQGSTEAFF. The CDR3 nucleotides are TGTGCCAGCACCCTACAGGGGAGCACTGAAGCTTTCTTT. J is TRBJ1-1 and V is TRBV3-1; 7 bases line up with TRBD1. The CDR3 is 13 residues long. Germline CDR1 LGHDT, CDR2 YNNKEL (reference sequence). The V gene end was trimmed by 7 bases and the J gene end by 4 bases; junction bases not matched to a gene: 6.

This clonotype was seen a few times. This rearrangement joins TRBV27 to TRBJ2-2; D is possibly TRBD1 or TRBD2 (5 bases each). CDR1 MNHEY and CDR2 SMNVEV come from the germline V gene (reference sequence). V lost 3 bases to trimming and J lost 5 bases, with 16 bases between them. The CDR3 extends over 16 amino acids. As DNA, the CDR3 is TGTGCCAGCAGTTTTATGACCGGGACCTCTACCGGGGAGCTGTTTTTT. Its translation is CASSFMTGTSTGELFF.

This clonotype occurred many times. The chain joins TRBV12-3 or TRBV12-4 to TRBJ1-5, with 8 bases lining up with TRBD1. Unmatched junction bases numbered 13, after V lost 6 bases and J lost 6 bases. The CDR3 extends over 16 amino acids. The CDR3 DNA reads TGTGCCAGCAGCCTAAGACAGGGGATTACGCCTCAGCCCCAGCATTTT. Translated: CASSLRQGITPQPQHF.

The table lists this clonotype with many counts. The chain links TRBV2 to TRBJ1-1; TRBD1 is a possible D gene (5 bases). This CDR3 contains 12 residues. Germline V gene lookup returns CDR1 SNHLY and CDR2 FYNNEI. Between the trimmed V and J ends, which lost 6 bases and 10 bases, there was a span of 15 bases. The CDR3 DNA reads TGTGCCAGCAGCGGCATGGGAAGGGGAGCTTTCTTT. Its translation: CASSGMGRGAFF.

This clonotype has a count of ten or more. CDR3 residues: CASSLSGTSGIPYEQYF. The CDR3 nucleotides are TGTGCCAGCAGCTTATCCGGGACTAGCGGGATACCCTACGAGCAGTACTTC. The V and J genes are TRBV7-9 and TRBJ2-7; 13 bases line up with TRBD2. Trimming cost V 2 bases and J 2 bases; bases outside gene matches: 6. This CDR3 spans 17 amino acids. Germline V gene lookup returns CDR1 SEHNR and CDR2 FQNEAQ (reference sequence).

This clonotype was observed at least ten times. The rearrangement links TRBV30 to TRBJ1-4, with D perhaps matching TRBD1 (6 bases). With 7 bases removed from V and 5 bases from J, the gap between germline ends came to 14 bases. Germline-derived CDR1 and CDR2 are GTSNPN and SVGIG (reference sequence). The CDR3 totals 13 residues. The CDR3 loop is CALKGVRNEKLFF. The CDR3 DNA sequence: TGTGCCTTGAAGGGGGTGAGAAATGAAAAACTGTTTTTT.

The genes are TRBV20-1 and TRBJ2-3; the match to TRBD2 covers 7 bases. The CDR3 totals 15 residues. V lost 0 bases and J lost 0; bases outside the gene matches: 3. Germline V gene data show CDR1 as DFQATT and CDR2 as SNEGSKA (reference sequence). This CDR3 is CSAREGSGSTDTQYF. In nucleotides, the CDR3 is TGCAGTGCTAGAGAGGGTAGCGGGAGCACAGATACGCAGTATTTT.

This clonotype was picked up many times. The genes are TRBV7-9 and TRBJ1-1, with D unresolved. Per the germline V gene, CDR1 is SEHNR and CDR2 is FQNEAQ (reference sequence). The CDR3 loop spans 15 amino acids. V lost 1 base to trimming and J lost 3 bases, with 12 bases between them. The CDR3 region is CASSLERVQDTEAFF. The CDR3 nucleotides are TGTGCCAGCAGCTTAGAGAGGGTTCAGGACACTGAAGCTTTCTTT.

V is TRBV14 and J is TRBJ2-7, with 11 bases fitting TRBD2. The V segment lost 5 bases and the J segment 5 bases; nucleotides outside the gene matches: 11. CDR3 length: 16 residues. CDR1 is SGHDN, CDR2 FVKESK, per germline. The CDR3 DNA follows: TGTGCCAGCAGCATTCTTAGCGGGAGGGCCGACGACGAGCAGTACTTC. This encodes CASSILSGRADDEQYF.

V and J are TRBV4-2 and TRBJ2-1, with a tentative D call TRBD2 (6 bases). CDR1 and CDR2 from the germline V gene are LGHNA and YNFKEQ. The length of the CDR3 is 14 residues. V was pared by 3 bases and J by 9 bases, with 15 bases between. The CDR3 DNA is TGTGCCAGCAGCCAGGTATCTAGCGAGGTTGAGCAGTTCTTC. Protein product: CASSQVSSEVEQFF.

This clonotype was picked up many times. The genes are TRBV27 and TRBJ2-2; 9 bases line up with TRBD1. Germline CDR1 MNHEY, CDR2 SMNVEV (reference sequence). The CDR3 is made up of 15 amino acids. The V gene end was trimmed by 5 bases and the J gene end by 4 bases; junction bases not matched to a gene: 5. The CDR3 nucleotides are TGTGCCAGCAGTCCGTACAGGGGGCCCACCGGGGAGCTGTTTTTT. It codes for CASSPYRGPTGELFF.

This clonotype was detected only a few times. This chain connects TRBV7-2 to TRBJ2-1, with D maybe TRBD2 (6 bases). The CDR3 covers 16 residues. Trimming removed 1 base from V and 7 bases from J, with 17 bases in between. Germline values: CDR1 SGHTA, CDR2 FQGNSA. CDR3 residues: CASSLVIGLTKNEQFF. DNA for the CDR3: TGTGCCAGCAGCTTAGTGATAGGACTAACCAAGAATGAGCAGTTCTTC.

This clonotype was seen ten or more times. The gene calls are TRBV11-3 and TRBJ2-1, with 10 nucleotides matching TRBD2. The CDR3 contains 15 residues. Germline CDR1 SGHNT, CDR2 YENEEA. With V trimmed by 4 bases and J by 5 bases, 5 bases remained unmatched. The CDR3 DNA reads TGTGCCAGCAGCTCCCAGCGGGAGGGCAACAATGAGCAGTTCTTC. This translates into CASSSQREGNNEQFF.

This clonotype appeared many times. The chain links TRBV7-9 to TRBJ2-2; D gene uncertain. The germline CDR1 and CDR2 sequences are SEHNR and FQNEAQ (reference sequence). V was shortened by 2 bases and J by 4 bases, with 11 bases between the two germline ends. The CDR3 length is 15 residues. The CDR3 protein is CASSLPSMGTGELFF. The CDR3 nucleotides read TGTGCCAGCAGCTTACCCTCAATGGGCACCGGGGAGCTGTTTTTT.

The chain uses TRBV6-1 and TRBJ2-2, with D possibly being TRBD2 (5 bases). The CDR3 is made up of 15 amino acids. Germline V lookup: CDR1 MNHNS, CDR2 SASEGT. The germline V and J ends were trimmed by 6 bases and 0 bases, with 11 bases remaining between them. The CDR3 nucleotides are TGTGCCAGCAGAGAACAGCGGTCGAACACCGGGGAGCTGTTTTTT. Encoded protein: CASREQRSNTGELFF.

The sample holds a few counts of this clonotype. The CDR3 spells CASSLLEPSQETQYF. CDR3 nucleotide sequence: TGCGCCAGCAGCTTGTTGGAACCCAGCCAAGAGACCCAGTACTTC. The chain has TRBV5-1 and TRBJ2-5; D ambiguous. The V gene lost 1 base and the J gene lost 1 base, with 11 bases spanning the gap. Germline CDR1 SGHRS, CDR2 YFSETQ. This CDR3 is 15 amino acids long.

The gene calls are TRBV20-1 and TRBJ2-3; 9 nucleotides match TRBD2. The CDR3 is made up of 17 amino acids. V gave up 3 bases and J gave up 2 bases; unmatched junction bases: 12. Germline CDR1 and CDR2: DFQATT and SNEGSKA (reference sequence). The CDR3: CSARELAGFLDTDTQYF. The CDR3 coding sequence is TGCAGTGCTAGGGAGCTAGCGGGATTTTTGGACACAGATACGCAGTATTTT.

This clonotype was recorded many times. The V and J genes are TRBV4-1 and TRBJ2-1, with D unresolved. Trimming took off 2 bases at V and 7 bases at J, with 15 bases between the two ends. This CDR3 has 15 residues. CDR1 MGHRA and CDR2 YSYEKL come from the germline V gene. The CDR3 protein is CASSQSPVPTNEQFF. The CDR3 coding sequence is TGCGCCAGCAGCCAAAGCCCCGTGCCAACGAATGAGCAGTTCTTC.

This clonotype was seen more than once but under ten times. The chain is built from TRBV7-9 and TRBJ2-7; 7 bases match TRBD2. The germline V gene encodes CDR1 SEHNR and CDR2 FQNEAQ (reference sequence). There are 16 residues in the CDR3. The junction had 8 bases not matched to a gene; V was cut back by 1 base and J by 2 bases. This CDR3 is CASSLVASGTAYEQYF. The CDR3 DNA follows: TGTGCCAGCAGCTTAGTTGCGAGCGGGACTGCCTACGAGCAGTACTTC.

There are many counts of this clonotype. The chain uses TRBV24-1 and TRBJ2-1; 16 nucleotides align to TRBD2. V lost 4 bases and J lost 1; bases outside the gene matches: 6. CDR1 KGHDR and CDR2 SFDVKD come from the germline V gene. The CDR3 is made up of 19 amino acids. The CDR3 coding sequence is TGTGCCACCAGTGACTCGGGACTAGCGGGAGGGGTGTCCTACAATGAGCAGTTCTTC. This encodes CATSDSGLAGGVSYNEQFF.

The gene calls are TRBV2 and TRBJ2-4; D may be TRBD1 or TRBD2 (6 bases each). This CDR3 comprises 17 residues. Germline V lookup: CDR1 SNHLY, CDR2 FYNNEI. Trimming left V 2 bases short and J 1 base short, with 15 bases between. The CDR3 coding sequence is TGTGCCAGCAGTGAACCTCCGGGGGCGAGGGCCAAAAACATTCAGTACTTC. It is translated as CASSEPPGARAKNIQYF.

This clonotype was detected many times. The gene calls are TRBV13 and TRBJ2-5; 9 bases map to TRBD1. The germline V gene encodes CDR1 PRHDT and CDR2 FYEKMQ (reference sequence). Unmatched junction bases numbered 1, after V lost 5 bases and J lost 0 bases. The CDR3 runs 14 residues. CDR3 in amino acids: CASSGDRDQETQYF. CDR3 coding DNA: TGTGCCAGCAGCGGGGACAGGGACCAAGAGACCCAGTACTTC.

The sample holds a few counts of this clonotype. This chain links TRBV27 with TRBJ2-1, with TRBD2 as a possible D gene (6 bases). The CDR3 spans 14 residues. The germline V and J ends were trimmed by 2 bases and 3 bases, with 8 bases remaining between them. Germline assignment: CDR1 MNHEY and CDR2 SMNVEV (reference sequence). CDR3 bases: TGTGCCAGCAGTTTACTGCGGGACTACAATGAGCAGTTCTTC. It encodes CASSLLRDYNEQFF.

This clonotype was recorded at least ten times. This CDR3 reads CASSEAGAGGPETQYF. DNA for the CDR3: TGTGCCAGCAGTGAAGCCGGGGCGGGAGGGCCAGAGACCCAGTACTTC. V and J are TRBV6-1 and TRBJ2-5, with 9 bases aligning to TRBD2. CDR3 size: 16 residues. Germline V CDR1 and CDR2: MNHNS, SASEGT. V gave up 0 bases and J gave up 4 bases; unmatched junction bases: 6.

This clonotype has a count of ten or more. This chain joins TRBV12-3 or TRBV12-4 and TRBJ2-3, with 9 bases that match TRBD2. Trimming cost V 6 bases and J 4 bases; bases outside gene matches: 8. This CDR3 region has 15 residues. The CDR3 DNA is TGTGCCAGCAGACTAGCGGGTAGCTTGGCAGATACGCAGTATTTT. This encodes CASRLAGSLADTQYF.

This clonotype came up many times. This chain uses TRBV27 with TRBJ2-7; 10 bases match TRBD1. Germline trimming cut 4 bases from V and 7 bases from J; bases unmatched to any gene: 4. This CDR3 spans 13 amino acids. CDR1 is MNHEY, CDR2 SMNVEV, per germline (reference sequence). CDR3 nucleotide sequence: TGTGCCAGCAGTTGGGACAGGGGCAGAGAGCAGTACTTC. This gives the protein CASSWDRGREQYF.

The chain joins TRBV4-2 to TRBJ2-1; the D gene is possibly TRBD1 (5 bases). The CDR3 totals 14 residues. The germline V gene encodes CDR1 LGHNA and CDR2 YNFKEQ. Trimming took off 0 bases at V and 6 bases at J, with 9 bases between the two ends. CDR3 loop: CASSQDWGLNEQFF. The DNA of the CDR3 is TGTGCCAGCAGCCAAGATTGGGGCCTCAATGAGCAGTTCTTC.